The 32 T cell receptor beta chains below come from one sample, sequenced in a study of spatial heterogeneity in lung cancer. The time point denotes: sample taken at primary tumor resection. The input material, whole RNA from tumor, nontumor lung or frozen PBMC, was sequenced unsorted. TCRdb used MiXCR to reprocess the 5' RACE reads, holding one entry per CDR3 protein. The data contain about 14,000 distinct CDR3 sequences, 10% to 14% of them singletons. Sequencing was performed on PBMCs, taken at surgery. The receptors shown here come from a female donor with early-stage non-small cell lung cancer.

This chain links TRBV12-3 or TRBV12-4 with TRBJ1-3; D gene uncertain. Trimming removed 6 bases from V and 5 bases from J, with 11 bases in between. The CDR3 loop spans 13 amino acids. The CDR3 loop is CASSLRTRNTIYF. The CDR3 region has the DNA TGTGCCAGCAGCCTTAGGACCCGAAACACCATATATTTT.

This clonotype showed up just a few times. The CDR3 spells CSVEDLLRVGDTQYF. CDR3 sequence (DNA): TGCAGCGTTGAAGATCTTCTCAGGGTAGGAGATACGCAGTATTTT. This chain connects TRBV29-1 to TRBJ2-3, with D possibly matching TRBD1 (5 bases). This CDR3 region has 15 residues. The germline V gene encodes CDR1 SQVTM and CDR2 ANQGSEA. The ends were cut back, 0 bases at V and 5 bases at J, with 15 bases in the middle.

This clonotype was counted at least ten times. V gene TRBV21-1 combines with J gene TRBJ1-2; TRBD1 is the table's D call, not checked against the DNA. TRBV21-1 is described as a pseudogene. This CDR3 is built from 18 residues. The CDR3 region is CASKKRGRTGARMSGYTF. CDR3 DNA: TGTGCCAGCAAAAAGCGGGGACGGACAGGGGCGCGAATGTCTGGCTACACCTTC.

In its sample, this clonotype was seen many times. The chain carries TRBV7-6 and TRBJ1-1; no reliable D call. The germline V gene encodes CDR1 SGHVS and CDR2 FNYEAQ. V lost 0 bases to trimming and J lost 6 bases, with 8 bases between them. This CDR3 is 13 amino acids long. The CDR3: CASSLAQNAEAFF. CDR3 DNA sequence: TGTGCCAGCAGCTTAGCTCAAAACGCTGAAGCTTTCTTT.

The table lists this clonotype with many counts. The V and J genes are TRBV19 and TRBJ1-1; maybe TRBD1 (5 bases). Germline CDR1 LNHDA, CDR2 SQIVND (reference sequence). Trimming cost V 0 bases and J 2 bases, with 7 bases left between them. The CDR3 contains 14 residues. The CDR3 DNA follows: TGTGCCAGTAGTATAGAAGGGGTTAACACTGAAGCTTTCTTT. Amino acid sequence: CASSIEGVNTEAFF.

The chain links TRBV18 to TRBJ2-7; 10 bases are a match to TRBD2. CDR1 is KGHSH and CDR2 is LQKENI in the germline V gene. V shed 3 bases, J shed 2 bases, and the junction held 7 bases outside the gene matches. The CDR3 is made up of 16 amino acids. The CDR3 nucleotides read TGTGCCAGCTCACCCGATACAGCGGGGGGGCCCTACGAGCAGTACTTC. Translating it yields CASSPDTAGGPYEQYF.

This clonotype has more than one count but fewer than ten. The chain combines TRBV2 with TRBJ2-7; D not certain. Germline V lookup: CDR1 SNHLY, CDR2 FYNNEI. The CDR3 totals 14 residues. The ends were cut back, 3 bases at V and 2 bases at J, with 11 bases in the middle. The CDR3 sequence: CASSEPRVPYEQYF. The DNA for the CDR3 is TGTGCCAGCAGTGAGCCAAGGGTCCCCTACGAGCAGTACTTC.

This clonotype was recorded at least ten times. The chain combines TRBV20-1 with TRBJ1-6, with D uncertain. Germline CDR1 reads DFQATT; CDR2 reads SNEGSKA (reference sequence). Trimming took off 3 bases at V and 9 bases at J, with 9 bases between the two ends. This CDR3 has 12 amino acids. CDR3 sequence reads: CSASLQLSPLHF. The DNA for the CDR3 is TGCAGTGCTAGTTTGCAACTTTCACCCCTCCACTTT.

Details on this clonotype: A much larger clonotype is one base distant, so this may be a read error. The rearrangement joins TRBV6-1 to TRBJ2-2, with D perhaps matching TRBD2 (5 bases). This CDR3 comprises 15 residues. Germline lookup yields CDR1 MNHNS and CDR2 SASEGT. CDR3 amino acids: CASSDGNRGTGKLFF. CDR3 in DNA: TGTGCCAGCAGTGACGGGAATCGTGGCACCGGGAAGCTGTTTTTT.

This clonotype occurred many times. This sequence joins TRBV12-3 or TRBV12-4 and TRBJ2-6; 9 nucleotides align to TRBD1. The CDR3 is 17 amino acids. Germline trimming cut 5 bases from V and 0 bases from J; bases unmatched to any gene: 5. DNA for the CDR3: TGTGCCAGCAGTCCGGGACAGGGTATCTCTGGGGCCAACGTCCTGACTTTC. Translated: CASSPGQGISGANVLTF.

This clonotype has a count of ten or more. This sequence joins TRBV2 and TRBJ1-4; 7 bases match TRBD1. J was trimmed by 5 bases and V by 5 bases; bases with no gene match: 8. The CDR3 spans 15 residues. Germline CDR1 and CDR2: SNHLY and FYNNEI. The CDR3: CASSPATGKNEKLFF. CDR3 DNA sequence: TGTGCCAGCAGTCCTGCGACAGGGAAAAATGAAAAACTGTTTTTT.

Concerning this clonotype itself: A much more abundant neighbour one base away suggests this may be a read error. The genes are TRBV12-3 or TRBV12-4 and TRBJ1-1, with D possibly being TRBD1 (5 bases). Deletions cut 5 bases from V and 6 bases from J, with 16 bases between. This CDR3 region has 14 residues. The CDR3 region has the DNA TGTGCCAGCAGTGGCCCAGGGATCGGCTCTGAAGCTTTCTTT. Translated: CASSGPGIGSEAFF.

This clonotype was counted only a few times. The V call is TRBV11-2, the J call TRBJ1-2; 7 nucleotides line up with TRBD1. Germline CDR1 is SGHAT and CDR2 is FQNNGV. This CDR3 has 14 residues. V trimming: 5 bases; J trimming: 7 bases; junction bases outside the gene matches: 10. The CDR3 region has the DNA TGTGCCAGCAGCACCGACCCACAGGGGACTGGCTACACCTTC. This codes for CASSTDPQGTGYTF.

As for this clonotype: A read error is possible here, since a much larger clone lies one base away. The chain is built from TRBV11-3 and TRBJ2-3, with 14 bases fitting TRBD2. The CDR3 length is 17 residues. The J segment lost 2 bases and the V segment lost 4 bases, leaving 5 bases of the junction unmatched. Germline lookup yields CDR1 SGHNT and CDR2 YENEEA. The CDR3 nucleotides are TGTGCCAGCAGCTCCGGACTAGCGGGGGGTCACACAGATACGCAGTATTTT. As protein: CASSSGLAGGHTDTQYF. Combining the CDR3 with reference TRBV11-3 and TRBJ2-3 gives the whole variable domain EAGVVQSPRYKIIEKKQPVAFWCNPISGHNTLYWYLQNLGQGPELLIRYENEEAVDDSQLPKDRFSAERLKGVDSTLKIQPAELGDSAVYLCASSSGLAGGHTDTQYFGPGTRLTVL.

This clonotype was seen ten or more times. V and J are TRBV30 and TRBJ1-1; no reliable D call. Deletions cut 2 bases from V and 0 bases from J, with 7 bases between. Per the germline V gene, CDR1 is GTSNPN and CDR2 is SVGIG (reference sequence). The CDR3 length is 13 residues. The CDR3 bases are TGTGCCTGGAGTCTACAGTTGAACACTGAAGCTTTCTTT. It encodes CAWSLQLNTEAFF.

In its sample, this clonotype was seen a few times. This clone may be a read error of a much larger clone one base away. The rearrangement links TRBV20-1 to TRBJ2-7; TRBD1 is a possible D gene (5 bases). CDR1 DFQATT and CDR2 SNEGSKA come from the germline V gene (reference sequence). This CDR3 comprises 12 residues. CDR3 in DNA: TGCAATGCACTCGACAGAGACTACGAGCAGTACTTC. This gives the protein CNALDRDYEQYF.

This clonotype has ten or more counts. The V call is TRBV6-1, the J call TRBJ1-2; TRBD1 is a possible D gene (5 bases). Germline-derived CDR1 and CDR2 are MNHNS and SASEGT. Between the trimmed V and J ends, which lost 8 bases and 3 bases, there was a span of 19 bases. The CDR3 sequence is 15 residues long. In nucleotides, the CDR3 is TGTGCCAGCCAAGGCCAAGGGGCGCGGGACTATGGCTACACCTTC. As protein: CASQGQGARDYGYTF.

This clonotype has ten or more counts. The chain employs TRBV11-3 and TRBJ2-3, with TRBD2 identical over 11 bases. Germline lookup yields CDR1 SGHNT and CDR2 YENEEA. The CDR3 loop spans 16 amino acids. Trimming cost V 10 bases and J 4 bases; bases outside gene matches: 13. Here the CDR3 DNA reads TGTGCCACCCGGGCTAGCGGGGGGACTCCCCCAGATACGCAGTATTTT. Protein product: CATRASGGTPPDTQYF.

In this sample, this clonotype turned up many times. The rearrangement joins TRBV19 to TRBJ2-2; 7 bases align to TRBD1. CDR3 size: 16 residues. CDR1 and CDR2 from the germline V gene are LNHDA and SQIVND (reference sequence). Trimming cost V 5 bases and J 2 bases; bases outside gene matches: 8. The CDR3 loop reads CASSGSRQGNTGELFF. As DNA, the CDR3 is TGTGCCAGTAGTGGATCACGACAGGGAAACACCGGGGAGCTGTTTTTT.

In this sample, this clonotype turned up many times. The chain recombines TRBV12-3 or TRBV12-4 with TRBJ1-4; weak D call: TRBD1 (5 bases). The length of the CDR3 is 11 residues. Deletions cut 6 bases from V and 10 bases from J, with 9 bases between. CDR3 sequence: CASRGGGKLFF. CDR3 coding DNA: TGTGCCAGCAGGGGGGGTGGAAAACTGTTTTTT.

In this sample, this clonotype turned up a few times. The CDR3 coding sequence is TGTGCCAGCAAGGACGCCGCGGTCGGGTTGTATGAGCAGTTCTTC. Protein product: CASKDAAVGLYEQFF. V usage is TRBV21-1 and J usage is TRBJ2-1. TRBV21-1 is designated a pseudogene. CDR3 size: 15 residues.

This clonotype was counted at least ten times. This rearrangement joins TRBV9 to TRBJ2-3, with 10 bases lining up with TRBD2. In germline, CDR1 is SGDLS, CDR2 YYNGEE. Trimming removed 0 bases from V and 6 bases from J; junction bases left unmatched: 10. This CDR3 comprises 17 residues. For the CDR3, the DNA is TGTGCCAGCAGCGTAGAGGCCAGCGGGGGGGCCCGGGATACGCAGTATTTT. This sequence encodes CASSVEASGGARDTQYF.

This clonotype was seen a handful of times. The chain has TRBV5-8 and TRBJ2-6; no firm D call. The CDR3 is 14 amino acids. With 2 bases removed from V and 2 bases from J, the gap between germline ends came to 5 bases. In germline, CDR1 is SGHTS, CDR2 YDEGEE. CDR3 amino acids: CASSFTAGANVLTF. CDR3 in DNA: TGTGCCAGCAGCTTTACAGCTGGGGCCAACGTCCTGACTTTC.

The genes are TRBV5-1 and TRBJ2-3; 7 bases agree with TRBD2. This CDR3 has 13 amino acids. In germline, CDR1 is SGHRS, CDR2 YFSETQ. Germline trimming cut 4 bases from V and 1 base from J; bases unmatched to any gene: 0. CDR3 DNA sequence: TGCGCCAGCAGCCGGGGGGGCACAGATACGCAGTATTTT. The encoded protein is CASSRGGTDTQYF.

This clonotype was detected many times. The J gene is TRBJ2-3, the V gene TRBV9, with D possibly TRBD2 on 7 matching bases. The CDR3 sequence is 17 residues long. Trimming took off 0 bases at V and 6 bases at J, with 20 bases between the two ends. The germline V gene encodes CDR1 SGDLS and CDR2 YYNGEE. The CDR3 here is CASSVEGGVYAADTQYF. CDR3 bases: TGTGCCAGCAGCGTAGAAGGGGGGGTTTATGCTGCGGATACGCAGTATTTT. Based on the CDR3 plus reference TRBV9 and TRBJ2-3, the full variable domain is DSGVTQTPKHLITATGQRVTLRCSPRSGDLSVYWYQQSLDQGLQFLIQYYNGEERAKGNILERFSAQQFPDLHSELNLSSLELGDSALYFCASSVEGGVYAADTQYFGPGTRLTVL.

This clonotype occurred many times. The chain employs TRBV19 and TRBJ2-3; D gene uncertain. The germline gives CDR1 LNHDA, CDR2 SQIVND (reference sequence). V was clipped by 3 bases and J by 6 bases, with 4 bases between them. This CDR3 spans 11 amino acids. This chain's CDR3 is CASSIWDTQYF. The CDR3, as DNA: TGTGCCAGTAGTATCTGGGATACGCAGTATTTT.

This clonotype came up a few times. The chain has TRBV5-5 and TRBJ2-6; D remains unclear. V lost 4 bases and J 0 bases, leaving 11 bases between the germline ends. The CDR3 length is 16 residues. Germline V lookup: CDR1 SGHKS, CDR2 YYEKEE (reference sequence). The CDR3 nucleotides read TGTGCCAGCAGCACATTCCGGACCTCTGGGGCCAACGTCCTGACTTTC. It codes for CASSTFRTSGANVLTF.

This clonotype showed up just a few times. This chain connects TRBV20-1 to TRBJ2-7; TRBD2 agrees at 11 bases. V lost 6 bases, J lost 0 bases, and 10 bases stayed unmatched. CDR3 length: 16 amino acids. Per germline, CDR1 DFQATT and CDR2 SNEGSKA (reference sequence). This CDR3 reads CSADGTSGESSYEQYF. CDR3 DNA sequence: TGCAGTGCCGACGGGACTAGCGGTGAATCCTCCTACGAGCAGTACTTC.

This clonotype was counted ten times or more. This chain connects TRBV7-8 to TRBJ1-5, with a tentative D call TRBD1 (6 bases). V lost 5 bases and J 10 bases, leaving 15 bases between the germline ends. From germline, CDR1 is SGHVS and CDR2 FQNEAQ. This CDR3 region has 13 residues. As DNA, the CDR3 is TGTGCCAGCAGCAAACAGACAGGTCTACCCCAGCATTTT. Translated: CASSKQTGLPQHF.

This clonotype was found a few times. The chain carries TRBV7-9 and TRBJ2-5; D is possibly TRBD2 (7 bases). Between the trimmed V and J ends, which lost 0 bases and 4 bases, there was a span of 9 bases. The germline V gene encodes CDR1 SEHNR and CDR2 FQNEAQ (reference sequence). The CDR3 covers 14 residues. The CDR3 protein is CASSLARGLETQYF. Here the CDR3 DNA reads TGTGCCAGCAGCTTAGCGCGGGGGCTAGAGACCCAGTACTTC.

This clonotype was observed at least ten times. V and J are TRBV20-1 and TRBJ2-5; 9 nucleotides agree with TRBD2. The length of the CDR3 is 14 residues. J was trimmed by 3 bases and V by 1 base; bases with no gene match: 3. Germline-derived CDR1 and CDR2 are DFQATT and SNEGSKA (reference sequence). CDR3 in DNA: TGCAGTGCTAGAGGAAGCGGGGGGAAAGAGACCCAGTACTTC. This encodes CSARGSGGKETQYF.

This clonotype has at least ten counts. V gene TRBV24-1 combines with J gene TRBJ2-7; TRBD1 is a possible D gene (6 bases). Trimming shortened V by 8 bases and J by 3 bases, and 16 bases separated the two germline ends. The CDR3 contains 14 residues. CDR1 and CDR2 (germline): KGHDR, SFDVKD. The CDR3 sequence is CATTGTKIVYEQYF. The CDR3 nucleotides read TGTGCCACCACCGGGACAAAGATTGTCTACGAGCAGTACTTC.